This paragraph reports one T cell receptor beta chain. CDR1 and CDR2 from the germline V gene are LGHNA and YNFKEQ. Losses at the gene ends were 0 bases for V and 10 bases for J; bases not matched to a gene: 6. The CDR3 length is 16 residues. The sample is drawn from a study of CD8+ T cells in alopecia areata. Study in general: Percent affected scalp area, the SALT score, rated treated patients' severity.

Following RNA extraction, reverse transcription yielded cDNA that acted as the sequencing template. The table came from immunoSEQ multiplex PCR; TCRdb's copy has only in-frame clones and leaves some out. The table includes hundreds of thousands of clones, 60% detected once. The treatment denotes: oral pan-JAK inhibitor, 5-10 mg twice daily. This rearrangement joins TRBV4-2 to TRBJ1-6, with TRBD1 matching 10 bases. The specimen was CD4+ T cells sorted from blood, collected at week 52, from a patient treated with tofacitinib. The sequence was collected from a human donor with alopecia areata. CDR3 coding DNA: TGTGCCAGCAGCCAAGAGCGACAGGGGGCAGGGTCACCCCTCCACTTT. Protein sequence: CASSQERQGAGSPLHF.